The 29 T cell receptor beta chains given below trace back to one sample, sequenced in a study of blood T cell repertoires in COVID-19. Clones were sequenced by immunoSEQ multiplex PCR, and TCRdb holds only the in-frame ones, with some missing. There are approximately 47,000 clones in the sample; more than 70% occur only once, and 5.5% to 6% lies in the top ten. Sequenced: peripheral blood. These TCRs come from a woman aged 60-70 years with acute or convalescent COVID-19.

Only a few counts were recorded for this clone. The chain links TRBV9 to TRBJ2-5; D ambiguous. V lost 0 bases and J lost 1, with 22 bases in between. Germline values: CDR1 SGDLS, CDR2 YYNGEE. CDR3 length: 19 amino acids. CDR3 nucleotide sequence: TGTGCCAGCAGCGTAGCGGCGAGTTATAATCTGGGCGCCCAAGAGACCCAGTACTTC. It specifies CASSVAASYNLGAQETQYF.

J is TRBJ2-7 and V is TRBV4-1; TRBD2 matches 7 bases. Trimming cost V 3 bases and J 0 bases; bases outside gene matches: 8. The CDR3 has 16 amino acids. Germline V lookup: CDR1 MGHRA, CDR2 YSYEKL. CDR3 region: CASSHLLGGSSYEQYF. The CDR3 DNA reads as TGCGCCAGCAGCCACCTGTTGGGCGGGAGCTCCTACGAGCAGTACTTC.

The chain recombines TRBV7-2 with TRBJ1-5; a possible D gene is TRBD1 (6 bases). V lost 1 base and J 6 bases, leaving 7 bases between the germline ends. The length of the CDR3 is 13 residues. Germline V gene data show CDR1 as SGHTA and CDR2 as FQGNSA. CDR3 sequence (DNA): TGTGCCAGCAGCTTAGGGGGGCGTCAGCCCCAGCATTTT. Amino acids: CASSLGGRQPQHF. Filled out from reference TRBV7-2 and TRBJ1-5, the complete variable domain reads GAGVSQSPSNKVTEKGKDVELRCDPISGHTALYWYRQSLGQGLEFLIYFQGNSAPDKSGLPSDRFSAERTGGSVSTLTIQRTQQEDSAVYLCASSLGGRQPQHFGDGTRLSIL.

The chain has TRBV19 and TRBJ2-1, with D perhaps matching TRBD2 (6 bases). This CDR3 contains 13 residues. V lost 9 bases to trimming and J lost 4 bases, with 13 bases between them. Germline V lookup: CDR1 LNHDA, CDR2 SQIVND (reference sequence). This CDR3 reads CASAPAGYNEQFF. DNA of the CDR3: TGTGCCAGCGCACCCGCGGGGTACAATGAGCAGTTCTTC. Together with reference TRBV19 and TRBJ2-1, the CDR3 gives the full variable domain: DGGITQSPKYLFRKEGQNVTLSCEQNLNHDAMYWYRQDPGQGLRLIYYSQIVNDFQKGDIAEGYSVSREKKESFPLTVTSAQKNPTAFYLCASAPAGYNEQFFGPGTRLTVL.

V usage is TRBV28 and J usage is TRBJ1-5, with 7 bases lining up with TRBD1. Germline lookup yields CDR1 MDHEN and CDR2 SYDVKM. There are 14 residues in the CDR3. V was clipped by 3 bases and J by 6 bases; unmatched bases: 5. The DNA for the CDR3 is TGTGCCAGCAGTTTCCCAGGGGGGAGTCAGCCCCAGCATTTT. This codes for CASSFPGGSQPQHF.

The gene calls are TRBV5-1 and TRBJ1-1, with TRBD1 matching over 8 bases. The CDR3 is made up of 13 amino acids. Germline V gene sequence: CDR1 SGHRS, CDR2 YFSETQ. The V and J ends lost 8 bases and 0 bases, in that order; junction bases with no gene match: 3. For the CDR3, the DNA is TGCGCCAGTGCGACAGGGGTGAACACTGAAGCTTTCTTT. Its protein is CASATGVNTEAFF. The full variable domain, with the rest looked up from reference TRBV5-1 and TRBJ1-1, is KAGVTQTPRYLIKTRGQQVTLSCSPISGHRSVSWYQQTPGQGLQFLFEYFSETQRNKGNFPGRFSGRQFSNSRSEMNVSTLELGDSALYLCASATGVNTEAFFGQGTRLTVV.

The genes are TRBV6-6 and TRBJ2-7; tentative D call: TRBD1 (5 bases). The V gene's germline CDR1 is MNHNY and CDR2 SVGAGI (reference sequence). Trimming shortened V by 5 bases and J by 3 bases, and 5 bases separated the two germline ends. The CDR3 spans 11 residues. The CDR3 reads CASSTGYEQYF. CDR3 bases: TGTGCCAGCAGTACAGGCTACGAGCAGTACTTC.

The rearrangement uses TRBV21-1 and TRBJ1-5. TRBV21-1 is marked as a pseudogene. The CDR3 is 14 residues long. In DNA form, the CDR3 reads TGTGCCAGCAGCCCCCAGAGGCGCAATCAGCCCCAGCATTTT. Amino acid sequence: CASSPQRRNQPQHF.

This chain uses TRBV7-8 with TRBJ2-1; TRBD2 matches 13 bases. The V and J ends lost 5 bases and 5 bases, in that order; junction bases with no gene match: 9. CDR1 SGHVS and CDR2 FQNEAQ come from the germline V gene. This CDR3 comprises 17 residues. The CDR3 sequence: CASSQNGLAGVHNEQFF. DNA of the CDR3: TGTGCCAGCAGCCAAAACGGACTAGCGGGAGTTCACAATGAGCAGTTCTTC. The variable domain in full, completed from reference TRBV7-8 and TRBJ2-1, reads GAGVSQSPRYKVAKRGQDVALRCDPISGHVSLFWYQQALGQGPEFLTYFQNEAQLDKSGLPSDRFFAERPEGSVSTLKIQRTQQEDSAVYLCASSQNGLAGVHNEQFFGPGTRLTVL.

V gene TRBV5-1 combines with J gene TRBJ2-3; 7 bases fit TRBD2. This CDR3 is 15 amino acids long. V shed 5 bases and J 5 bases; nucleotides not matched to a gene: 11. Germline CDR1 reads SGHRS; CDR2 reads YFSETQ. The CDR3 coding sequence is TGCGCCAGCAGGCTGGATAGGCTAGCGGAAGATACGCAGTATTTT. Amino acids: CASRLDRLAEDTQYF.

V gene TRBV3-1 (or the pseudogene TRBV3-2) combines with J gene TRBJ2-7; 10 bases are a match to TRBD2. V was pared by 4 bases and J by 4 bases, with 7 bases of the junction left unmatched. This CDR3 is 15 amino acids long. Germline V gene lookup returns CDR1 LGHDT and CDR2 YNNKEL (reference sequence). CDR3 nucleotides: TGTGCCAGCAGCCCGGTGAGGACTAGCGGTTACGAGCAGTACTTC. The encoded protein is CASSPVRTSGYEQYF.

J is TRBJ2-6 and V is TRBV30; D perhaps matches TRBD1 (6 bases). The CDR3 contains 16 residues. Germline V gene data show CDR1 as GTSNPN and CDR2 as SVGIG (reference sequence). The V end was cut by 4 bases, the J end by 0 bases, with 13 bases between. CDR3 amino acids: CAWIGTRSSGANVLTF. The CDR3 DNA follows: TGTGCCTGGATTGGGACAAGAAGCTCTGGGGCCAACGTCCTGACTTTC. Supplemented by reference TRBV30 and TRBJ2-6, the full variable domain reads SQTIHQWPATLVQPVGSPLSLECTVEGTSNPNLYWYRQAAGRGLQLLFYSVGIGQISSEVPQNLSASRPQDRQFILSSKKLLLSDSGFYLCAWIGTRSSGANVLTFGAGSRLTVL.

This clone has just a few counts. The gene calls are TRBV4-3 and TRBJ2-3; TRBD2 matches 7 bases. Trimming at V came to 4 bases and at J to 0 bases, leaving 7 bases not matched to a gene. CDR3 length equals 16 residues. CDR1 is LGHNA and CDR2 is YSLEER in the germline V gene. The CDR3 sequence is CASSLLADLSTDTQYF. CDR3 nucleotides: TGCGCCAGCAGCCTCCTAGCGGACCTTAGCACAGATACGCAGTATTTT.

This chain joins TRBV14 and TRBJ2-7; D remains ambiguous. The length of the CDR3 is 14 residues. Deletions cut 0 bases from V and 2 bases from J, with 8 bases between. Germline V gene data show CDR1 as SGHDN and CDR2 as FVKESK. CDR3 nucleotides: TGTGCCAGCAGCCAAGATTTAGGAGCCTACGAGCAGTACTTC. Its protein is CASSQDLGAYEQYF.

V is TRBV6-5 and J is TRBJ2-1; 8 nucleotides line up with TRBD2. Looked up from germline, CDR1 is MNHEY and CDR2 is SVGAGI. The V gene end was trimmed by 7 bases and the J gene end by 4 bases; junction bases not matched to a gene: 9. The CDR3 has 15 amino acids. The CDR3 sequence: CASITTSGGYNEQFF. CDR3 DNA sequence: TGTGCCAGCATCACTACTAGCGGAGGGTACAATGAGCAGTTCTTC.

The chain couples TRBV6-5 to TRBJ2-1, with D maybe TRBD2 (5 bases). V lost 5 bases and J lost 0, with 11 bases in between. The CDR3 is made up of 15 amino acids. The germline gives CDR1 MNHEY, CDR2 SVGAGI. The CDR3 is CASSNGVISYNEQFF. The CDR3 DNA follows: TGTGCCAGCAGTAACGGGGTGATCTCCTACAATGAGCAGTTCTTC.

The chain recombines TRBV30 with TRBJ1-5; D remains ambiguous. Germline V CDR1 and CDR2: GTSNPN, SVGIG (reference sequence). Deletions cut 1 base from V and 1 base from J, with 11 bases between. The CDR3 has 15 residues. DNA of the CDR3: TGTGCCTGGAGTGGACCAGCGGGAAGCAATCAGCCCCAGCATTTT. Translating it yields CAWSGPAGSNQPQHF.

CDR3 sequence (DNA): TGTGCCAGCAGGACCACACTAGACTCTGGAAACACCATATATTTT. Its translation is CASRTTLDSGNTIYF. This chain connects TRBV6-5 to TRBJ1-3, with unresolved D. V was pared by 6 bases and J by 0 bases, with 12 bases between. CDR1 and CDR2 (germline): MNHEY, SVGAGI. The CDR3 consists of 15 residues.

The table lists this clone with a count of one. The chain joins TRBV7-9 to TRBJ2-1; D may be TRBD2 (6 bases). This CDR3 comprises 17 residues. V was pared by 1 base and J by 1 base, with 14 bases between. The germline V gene encodes CDR1 SEHNR and CDR2 FQNEAQ (reference sequence). The CDR3 sequence: CASSLGRLEGSYNEQFF. The CDR3 DNA sequence: TGTGCCAGCAGCTTAGGCCGGTTGGAGGGTTCCTACAATGAGCAGTTCTTC.

The count of this clone is one. The V call is TRBV19, the J call TRBJ2-1, with 13 nucleotides matching TRBD2. This CDR3 contains 17 residues. V lost 1 base to trimming and J lost 6 bases; unmatched junction nucleotides: 6. Germline V gives CDR1 LNHDA, CDR2 SQIVND (reference sequence). The CDR3, as DNA: TGTGCCAGTAGTATAGGCCCGACTAGCGGGGGGCGCAATGAGCAGTTCTTC. Its translation is CASSIGPTSGGRNEQFF.

This clone was observed once. The chain recombines TRBV3-1 (or the pseudogene TRBV3-2) with TRBJ2-1, with a possible D match to TRBD1 (5 bases). This CDR3 comprises 13 residues. Germline V gives CDR1 LGHDT, CDR2 YNNKEL (reference sequence). The germline V and J ends were trimmed by 0 bases and 10 bases, with 10 bases remaining between them. In nucleotides, the CDR3 is TGTGCCAGCAGCCAAGATCGTCAGGGCGAGCAGTTCTTC. Its protein is CASSQDRQGEQFF.

The chain joins TRBV13 to TRBJ2-6, with D possibly TRBD2 on 5 matching bases. The V end lost 5 bases, the J end lost 0 bases, and 11 bases lay between the germline ends. This CDR3 has 16 residues. From germline, CDR1 is PRHDT and CDR2 FYEKMQ (reference sequence). The CDR3 nucleotides read TGTGCCAGCAGCCCGCCGAGGGACTCTGGGGCCAACGTCCTGACTTTC. Translating it yields CASSPPRDSGANVLTF.

The V and J genes are TRBV4-3 and TRBJ2-3; 8 bases are a match to TRBD1. Per germline, CDR1 LGHNA and CDR2 YSLEER. The CDR3 sequence is 18 residues long. V was pared by 1 base and J by 1 base, with 10 bases of the junction left unmatched. Here the CDR3 reads CASSQGPGGEDRTDTQYF. The CDR3 nucleotides are TGCGCCAGCAGCCAAGGGCCAGGGGGCGAAGACCGCACAGATACGCAGTATTTT.

The J gene is TRBJ2-2, the V gene TRBV7-9; TRBD2 agrees at 11 bases. The CDR3 covers 16 residues. V lost 7 bases to trimming and J lost 6 bases; unmatched junction nucleotides: 10. Per the germline V gene, CDR1 is SEHNR and CDR2 is FQNEAQ (reference sequence). The CDR3 reads CASTKALAGGPGELFF. The CDR3 region has the DNA TGTGCCAGCACCAAGGCGTTAGCGGGAGGGCCCGGGGAGCTGTTTTTT.

The chain couples TRBV6-5 to TRBJ2-7; 7 bases agree with TRBD1. The germline V gene encodes CDR1 MNHEY and CDR2 SVGAGI. The CDR3 totals 15 residues. The ends lost 5 bases at V and 0 bases at J; junction bases unmatched: 7. CDR3 loop: CASSQTGPSSYEQYF. CDR3 nucleotide sequence: TGTGCCAGCAGTCAGACAGGGCCAAGCTCCTACGAGCAGTACTTC.

J is TRBJ2-5 and V is TRBV9; D is ambiguous. The germline V and J ends were trimmed by 0 bases and 0 bases, with 6 bases remaining between them. This CDR3 is 14 amino acids long. Germline V gene sequence: CDR1 SGDLS, CDR2 YYNGEE. This CDR3 is CASSVGADQETQYF. In DNA form, the CDR3 reads TGTGCCAGCAGCGTAGGGGCAGACCAAGAGACCCAGTACTTC. The variable domain in full, completed from reference TRBV9 and TRBJ2-5, reads DSGVTQTPKHLITATGQRVTLRCSPRSGDLSVYWYQQSLDQGLQFLIQYYNGEERAKGNILERFSAQQFPDLHSELNLSSLELGDSALYFCASSVGADQETQYFGPGTRLLVL.

This chain uses TRBV5-6 with TRBJ2-1; maybe TRBD1 (6 bases). The CDR3 is 15 amino acids. Germline CDR1 SGHDT, CDR2 YYEEEE. V lost 3 bases to trimming and J lost 6 bases, with 16 bases between them. CDR3 nucleotide sequence: TGTGCCAGCAGCTCCGACAGGAGGCGGATCAATGAGCAGTTCTTC. The encoded protein is CASSSDRRRINEQFF. Supplemented by reference TRBV5-6 and TRBJ2-1, the full variable domain reads DAGVTQSPTHLIKTRGQQVTLRCSPKSGHDTVSWYQQALGQGPQFIFQYYEEEERQRGNFPDRFSGHQFPNYSSELNVNALLLGDSALYLCASSSDRRRINEQFFGPGTRLTVL.

The chain recombines TRBV9 with TRBJ2-4, with 8 bases identical to TRBD2. Germline V lookup: CDR1 SGDLS, CDR2 YYNGEE. V dropped 0 bases and J dropped 7; count of bases not matched to a gene: 3. CDR3 length: 14 amino acids. This CDR3 is CASSVEERENIQYF. The CDR3 nucleotides read TGTGCCAGCAGCGTAGAAGAGCGGGAGAACATTCAGTACTTC.

This chain uses TRBV15 with TRBJ2-7; 9 bases match TRBD1. Germline CDR1 LNHNV, CDR2 YYDKDF (reference sequence). The CDR3 runs to 15 residues. V lost 0 bases to trimming and J lost 4 bases; unmatched junction nucleotides: 4. The CDR3 bases are TGTGCCACCAGCAGAGATCCGGACAGGGGTTACGAGCAGTACTTC. Its translation is CATSRDPDRGYEQYF.